These 6 T cell receptor beta chains originate from one sample sequenced in a study of T cell repertoires in cytomegalovirus infection. No antigen has been identified for these receptors. One entry per CDR3 protein, called by TCRdb with MiXCR from the reads. The data hold approximately 590,000 distinct CDR3 sequences, with around two fifths observed a single time. Sequenced here: cultured PBMCs, sampled from culture after CMV antigen stimulation. These TCRs come from a human donor in good health (CMV status not recorded). Some clones in this sample may be carry-over from other donors' samples.

The chain uses TRBV2 and TRBJ2-5, with TRBD2 matching 7 bases. The junction had 3 bases not matched to a gene; V was cut back by 5 bases and J by 3 bases. Germline V CDR1 and CDR2: SNHLY, FYNNEI. The CDR3 has 13 residues. This chain's CDR3 is CASSRTREETQYF. The CDR3 nucleotides read TGTGCCAGCAGTCGGACTAGGGAAGAGACCCAGTACTTC.

This chain connects TRBV6-8 to TRBJ1-1; D ambiguous. Trimming left V 0 bases short and J 7 bases short, with 12 bases between. The CDR3 extends over 14 amino acids. Germline CDR1 reads MNHGY; CDR2 reads SAAAGT. The CDR3 coding sequence is TGTGCCAGCAGTTACTCGAATTTCCGTTTTGAAGCTTTCTTT. It encodes CASSYSNFRFEAFF.

As DNA, the CDR3 is TGCAGTGCTAGAGTTCACCGGTTCGGGGAGACCCAGTACTTC. It translates to CSARVHRFGETQYF. The chain links TRBV20-1 to TRBJ2-5, with unresolved D. V lost 1 base and J 5 bases, leaving 14 bases between the germline ends. Germline V gene sequence: CDR1 DFQATT, CDR2 SNEGSKA (reference sequence). This CDR3 spans 14 amino acids.

This clonotype was observed a handful of times. This rearrangement joins TRBV20-1 to TRBJ2-1, with 15 bases lining up with TRBD2. V lost 5 bases, J lost 9 bases, and 14 bases stayed unmatched. The CDR3 is 17 residues long. Germline-derived CDR1 and CDR2 are DFQATT and SNEGSKA (reference sequence). CDR3 bases: TGCAGTGCTTCTGGACTAGCGGGGGGGCTGAATCTCGCTGAGCAGTTCTTC. Protein product: CSASGLAGGLNLAEQFF.

This clonotype showed up just once. The CDR3 spells CAVAGVDQPQHF. The CDR3 bases are TGTGCCGTGGCGGGCGTCGATCAGCCCCAGCATTTT. V usage is TRBV19 and J usage is TRBJ1-5; D is unclear. The CDR3 length is 12 residues. V was clipped by 11 bases and J by 5 bases, with 13 bases between them. From germline, CDR1 is LNHDA and CDR2 SQIVND (reference sequence).

There are a few counts of this clonotype. V is TRBV12-3 or TRBV12-4 and J is TRBJ2-1; D might be TRBD2 (5 bases). The CDR3 extends over 15 amino acids. Trimming left V 6 bases short and J 2 bases short, with 14 bases between. In DNA form, the CDR3 reads TGTGCCAGCAGCTGGCCCTTAGCGCCCTACAATGAGCAGTTCTTC. As protein: CASSWPLAPYNEQFF.